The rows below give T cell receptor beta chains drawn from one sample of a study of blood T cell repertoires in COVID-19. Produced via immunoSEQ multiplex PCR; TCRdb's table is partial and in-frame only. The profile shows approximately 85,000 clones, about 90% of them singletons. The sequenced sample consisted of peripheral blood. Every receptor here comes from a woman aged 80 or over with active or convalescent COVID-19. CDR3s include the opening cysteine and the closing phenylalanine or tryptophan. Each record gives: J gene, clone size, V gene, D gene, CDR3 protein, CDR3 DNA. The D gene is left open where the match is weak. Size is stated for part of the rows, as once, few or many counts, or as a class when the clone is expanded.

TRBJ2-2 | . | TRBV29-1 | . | CSVGGHSTGELFF | TGCAGCGTTGGGGGACACTCCACCGGGGAGCTGTTTTTT
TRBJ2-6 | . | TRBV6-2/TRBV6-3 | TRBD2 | CASSLTSGRLPGANVLTF | TGTGCCAGCAGTTTGACTAGCGGGCGTTTACCTGGGGCCAACGTCCTGACTTTC
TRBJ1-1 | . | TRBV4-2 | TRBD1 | CASSQYHSQGADTEAFF | TGTGCCAGCAGCCAATACCATTCGCAGGGGGCCGACACTGAAGCTTTCTTT
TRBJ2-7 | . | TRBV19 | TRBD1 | CASSITPVGTGWFEQYF | TGTGCCAGTAGTATCACCCCTGTCGGGACAGGGTGGTTCGAGCAGTACTTC
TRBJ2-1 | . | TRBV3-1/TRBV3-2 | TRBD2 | CASSPSPSGRAHNEQFF | TGTGCCAGCAGCCCGAGTCCTAGCGGGAGGGCCCACAATGAGCAGTTCTTC
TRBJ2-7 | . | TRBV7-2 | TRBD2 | CASSLDTSGAYEQYF | TGTGCCAGCAGCTTAGATACTAGCGGAGCCTACGAGCAGTACTTC
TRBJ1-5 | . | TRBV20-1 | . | CSASYGVGNQPQHF | TGCAGTGCTAGTTACGGGGTGGGGAATCAGCCCCAGCATTTT
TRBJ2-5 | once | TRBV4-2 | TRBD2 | CASSQRLAQETQYF | TGTGCCAGCAGCCAACGACTAGCGCAAGAGACCCAGTACTTC
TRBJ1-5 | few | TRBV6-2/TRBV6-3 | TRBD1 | CASSPRGQGDQPQHF | TGTGCCAGCAGCCCCCGGGGACAGGGGGATCAGCCCCAGCATTTT
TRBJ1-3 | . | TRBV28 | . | CASSSAGNTIYF | TGTGCCAGCAGTTCTGCTGGAAACACCATATATTTT
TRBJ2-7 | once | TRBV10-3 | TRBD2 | CAISSSTAGTYEQYF | TGTGCCATCAGCAGCTCGACAGCGGGGACCTACGAGCAGTACTTC
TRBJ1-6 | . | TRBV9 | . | CASSETADNSPLHF | TGTGCCAGCAGCGAGACGGCGGATAATTCACCCCTCCACTTT
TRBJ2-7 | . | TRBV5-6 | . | CASSLLSSYEQYF | TGTGCCAGCAGCTTGCTTAGCTCCTACGAGCAGTACTTC
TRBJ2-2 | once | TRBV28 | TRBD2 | CASSETSGAGTGELFF | TGTGCCAGCAGTGAGACTAGCGGGGCCGGTACCGGGGAGCTGTTTTTT
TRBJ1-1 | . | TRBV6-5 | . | CASRDNRVTEAFF | TGTGCCAGCAGAGACAACAGGGTGACTGAAGCTTTCTTT
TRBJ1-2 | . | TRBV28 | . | CASSLEQGWVHGYTF | TGTGCCAGCAGTTTAGAGCAGGGGTGGGTACATGGCTACACCTTC
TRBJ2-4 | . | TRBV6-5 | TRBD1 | CASSPGTGPIDIQYF | TGTGCCAGCAGTCCCGGGACAGGGCCGATTGACATTCAGTACTTC
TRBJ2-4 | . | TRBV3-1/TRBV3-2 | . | CASSYIENIQYF | TGTGCCAGCAGCTATATAGAAAACATTCAGTACTTC
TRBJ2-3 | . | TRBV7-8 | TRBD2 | CASSYLGTSTSTDTQYF | TGTGCCAGCAGCTACCTCGGGACTAGCACCAGCACAGATACGCAGTATTTT
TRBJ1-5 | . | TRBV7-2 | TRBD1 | CASSLRTGADQPQHF | TGTGCCAGCAGCTTAAGGACAGGGGCGGATCAGCCCCAGCATTTT
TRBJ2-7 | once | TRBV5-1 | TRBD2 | CASSSSGSPYEQYF | TGCGCCAGCAGCTCCAGCGGGAGCCCCTACGAGCAGTACTTC
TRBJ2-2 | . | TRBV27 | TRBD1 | CASSFGTGNTGELFF | TGTGCCAGCAGTTTTGGGACAGGGAACACCGGGGAGCTGTTTTTT
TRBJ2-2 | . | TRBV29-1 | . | CSVERGTGTGELFF | TGCAGCGTTGAAAGGGGGACGGGAACCGGGGAGCTGTTTTTT
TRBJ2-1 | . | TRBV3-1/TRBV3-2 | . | CASSQVPDYLGNEQFF | TGTGCCAGCAGCCAAGTTCCGGACTACTTAGGTAATGAGCAGTTCTTC
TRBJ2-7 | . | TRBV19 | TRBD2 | CASMGGYEQYF | TGTGCCAGTATGGGAGGGTACGAGCAGTACTTC
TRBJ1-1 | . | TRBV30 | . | CAWSALMNTEAFF | TGTGCCTGGAGTGCCCTAATGAACACTGAAGCTTTCTTT
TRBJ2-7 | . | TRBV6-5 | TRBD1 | CASSRGQGYSYEQYF | TGTGCCAGCAGTAGAGGACAGGGCTACTCCTACGAGCAGTACTTC
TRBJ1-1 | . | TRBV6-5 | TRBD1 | CASSDRVRAFF | TGTGCCAGCAGCGACAGGGTCCGAGCTTTCTTT
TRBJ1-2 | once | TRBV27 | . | CASSPSGLEYYGYTF | TGTGCCAGCAGTCCGTCGGGTTTAGAATACTATGGCTACACCTTC
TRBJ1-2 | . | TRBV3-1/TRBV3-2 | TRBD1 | CASSQVDPGTAYGYTF | TGTGCCAGCAGCCAAGTTGACCCCGGGACAGCTTATGGCTACACCTTC
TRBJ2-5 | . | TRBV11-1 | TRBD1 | CASSFDRVETQYF | TGTGCCAGCAGCTTCGACAGGGTGGAGACCCAGTACTTC
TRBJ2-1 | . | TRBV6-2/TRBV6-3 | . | CASSLEELSYNEQFF | TGTGCCAGCAGTCTGGAGGAGCTCTCCTACAATGAGCAGTTCTTC
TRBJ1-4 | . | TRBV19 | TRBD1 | CASSSRTGEREKLFF | TGTGCCAGTAGTTCACGGACAGGGGAACGTGAAAAACTGTTTTTT
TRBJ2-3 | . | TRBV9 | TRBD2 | CASSSLAGVDTQYF | TGTGCCAGCAGCTCCCTAGCGGGAGTGGATACGCAGTATTTT
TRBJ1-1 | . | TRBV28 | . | CASRSDRGAQSEAFF | TGTGCCAGCAGGAGCGACCGGGGGGCGCAATCTGAAGCTTTCTTT
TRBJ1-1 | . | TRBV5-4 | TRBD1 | CASSPGGTGSTEAFF | TGTGCCAGCAGTCCCGGCGGGACAGGTAGCACTGAAGCTTTCTTT
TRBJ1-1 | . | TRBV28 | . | CASRTTGGFKTEAFF | TGTGCCAGCCGCACGACGGGGGGCTTTAAGACTGAAGCTTTCTTT
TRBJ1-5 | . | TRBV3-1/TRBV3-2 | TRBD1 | CASGGGRDNQPQHF | TGTGCCAGCGGAGGGGGCAGGGACAATCAGCCCCAGCATTTT
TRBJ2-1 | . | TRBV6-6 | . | CASSYARGPPNNEQFF | TGTGCCAGCAGTTACGCCAGGGGTCCCCCTAACAATGAGCAGTTCTTC
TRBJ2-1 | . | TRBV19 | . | CASSPRGTEQFF | TGTGCCAGTAGTCCCCGGGGTACTGAGCAGTTCTTC
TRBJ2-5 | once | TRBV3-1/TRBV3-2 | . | CASSGLLQETQYF | TGTGCCAGCAGCGGACTGCTACAAGAGACCCAGTACTTC
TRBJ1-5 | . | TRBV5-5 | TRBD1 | CASSTTGAEQPQHF | TGTGCCAGCAGTACTACAGGGGCGGAACAGCCCCAGCATTTT
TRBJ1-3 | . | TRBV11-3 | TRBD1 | CASSFRNIRQGFSGNTIYF | TGTGCCAGCAGCTTTCGAAACATAAGACAGGGGTTCTCTGGAAACACCATATATTTT
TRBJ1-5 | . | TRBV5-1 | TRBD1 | CASSRDGTGKQPQHF | TGCGCCAGCAGCCGAGACGGGACAGGGAAACAGCCCCAGCATTTT
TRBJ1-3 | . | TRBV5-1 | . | CASSPDSTSGNTIYF | TGCGCCAGCAGCCCGGACAGTACTTCTGGAAACACCATATATTTT